These T cell receptor beta chains were read from a single sample in a study of beta chain features in type 1 diabetes. Data came from immunoSEQ multiplex PCR; TCRdb stores just in-frame clones and leaves some out. The data contain a few hundred thousand clones, roughly 17% of them singletons. Sequencing used naive CD4+ T cells from blood. These receptor sequences come from a man aged 30 to 39 with type 1 diabetes. Each CDR3 is given with its conserved first and last residue. Each record gives: J gene, D gene, V gene, CDR3 protein. A D gene is named only where the DNA matches it firmly.

j_call: TRBJ1-5; d_call: NA; v_call: TRBV25-1; cdr3_aa: CASSETNQPQHF
j_call: TRBJ2-3; d_call: TRBD1; v_call: TRBV27; cdr3_aa: CASRPMRGRADTQYF
j_call: TRBJ2-7; d_call: NA; v_call: TRBV29-1; cdr3_aa: CSVAGRVSYEQYF
j_call: TRBJ2-2; d_call: NA; v_call: TRBV7-8; cdr3_aa: CASSLNTGELFF
j_call: TRBJ2-5; d_call: NA; v_call: TRBV5-1; cdr3_aa: CASSLAAGSQETQYF
j_call: TRBJ2-1; d_call: TRBD2; v_call: TRBV5-1; cdr3_aa: CASSFTLADSSYNEQFF
j_call: TRBJ2-7; d_call: NA; v_call: TRBV28; cdr3_aa: CASSFDTAAPNEQYF
j_call: TRBJ2-5; d_call: NA; v_call: TRBV29-1; cdr3_aa: CSVREGQETQYF
j_call: TRBJ2-3; d_call: NA; v_call: TRBV4-3; cdr3_aa: CASSQDVSSDTQYF
j_call: TRBJ2-1; d_call: NA; v_call: TRBV7-2; cdr3_aa: CASSSQEYNEQFF
j_call: TRBJ2-1; d_call: TRBD2; v_call: TRBV4-1; cdr3_aa: CASSQGLASGSTRDEQFF
j_call: TRBJ2-1; d_call: NA; v_call: TRBV5-4; cdr3_aa: CASSRDTSSYNEQFF
j_call: TRBJ2-6; d_call: TRBD1; v_call: TRBV7-3; cdr3_aa: CASSRDSWSGANVLTF
j_call: TRBJ2-4; d_call: TRBD1; v_call: TRBV5-1; cdr3_aa: CASSRTGGENIQYF
j_call: TRBJ2-3; d_call: TRBD2; v_call: TRBV7-2; cdr3_aa: CASSWNSGMADTQYF
j_call: TRBJ1-1; d_call: NA; v_call: TRBV7-9; cdr3_aa: CASSLIQSNTEAFF
j_call: TRBJ2-6; d_call: NA; v_call: TRBV7-2; cdr3_aa: CASSQHSGANVLTF
j_call: TRBJ2-2; d_call: NA; v_call: TRBV4-1; cdr3_aa: CASSPPLVTTGELFF
j_call: TRBJ1-2; d_call: TRBD1; v_call: TRBV25-1; cdr3_aa: CASSEYGLQGDGYTF
j_call: TRBJ2-5; d_call: NA; v_call: TRBV28; cdr3_aa: CASSFGAQETQYF
j_call: TRBJ2-7; d_call: NA; v_call: TRBV7-9; cdr3_aa: CASSSPAGSSYEQYF
j_call: TRBJ1-2; d_call: NA; v_call: TRBV28; cdr3_aa: CASSLSGTQLSGYTF
j_call: TRBJ1-3; d_call: NA; v_call: TRBV9; cdr3_aa: CASSIEGRTGNTIYF
j_call: TRBJ2-7; d_call: TRBD1; v_call: TRBV28; cdr3_aa: CASSTPGQGARNEQYF
j_call: TRBJ1-2; d_call: TRBD1; v_call: TRBV4-1; cdr3_aa: CASSPDRDYGYTF
j_call: TRBJ1-2; d_call: NA; v_call: TRBV6-5; cdr3_aa: CASSQLGREQYGYTF
j_call: TRBJ2-7; d_call: NA; v_call: TRBV30; cdr3_aa: CAWSVSGALYEQYF
j_call: TRBJ2-3; d_call: NA; v_call: TRBV27; cdr3_aa: CASTLLGTDTQYF
j_call: TRBJ2-1; d_call: NA; v_call: TRBV5-4; cdr3_aa: CASSFSAASSYNEQFF
j_call: TRBJ2-1; d_call: NA; v_call: TRBV20-1; cdr3_aa: CSGRNEQQFF
j_call: TRBJ2-5; d_call: NA; v_call: TRBV7-8; cdr3_aa: CATSQGYQETQYF
j_call: TRBJ1-1; d_call: NA; v_call: TRBV20-1; cdr3_aa: CSATENTEAFF
j_call: TRBJ1-5; d_call: NA; v_call: TRBV6-6; cdr3_aa: CASRGLYQPQHF
j_call: TRBJ2-7; d_call: TRBD1; v_call: TRBV25-1; cdr3_aa: CASSLQGAHEQYF
j_call: TRBJ2-3; d_call: NA; v_call: TRBV7-2; cdr3_aa: CASSAEFWADTQYF
j_call: TRBJ2-3; d_call: NA; v_call: TRBV29-1; cdr3_aa: CSADPDTQYF
j_call: TRBJ2-5; d_call: TRBD1; v_call: TRBV7-9; cdr3_aa: CASSYPPGQGSQETQYF
j_call: TRBJ1-2; d_call: NA; v_call: TRBV30; cdr3_aa: CAWTGTESYGYTF
j_call: TRBJ2-6; d_call: TRBD1; v_call: TRBV9; cdr3_aa: CASSVETGERANVLTF